The rows below give T cell receptor beta chains drawn from one sample of a study of vaccination and CD4 T cells after COVID-19. A single record per CDR3 protein comes from TCRdb applying MiXCR to the PCR reads. The sample includes under 30,000 distinct CDR3 sequences, around two fifths seen only once; the top ten take 7.2%. Their antigens are not known. The sequenced material came from CD4+ T cells from blood, cultured in vitro. Every receptor here comes from a human donor who had recovered from COVID-19. CDR3s include the opening cysteine and the closing phenylalanine or tryptophan. A D gene is named only where the DNA matches it firmly. Only part of the rows carry a size: once, few, many, or a class if the clone is expanded.

d_call | j_call | v_call | clone_size | cdr3_aa | cdr3_nt
. | TRBJ2-5 | TRBV5-1 | . | CASSLGHKETQYF | TGCGCCAGCAGCTTGGGGCATAAAGAGACCCAGTACTTC
TRBD1 | TRBJ2-7 | TRBV6-2/TRBV6-3 | few | CASSYGTGQYF | TGTGCCAGCAGTTATGGGACAGGGCAGTACTTC
. | TRBJ1-1 | TRBV20-1 | . | CSAPGPYTEAFF | TGCAGTGCTCCGGGGCCGTACACTGAAGCTTTCTTT
TRBD2 | TRBJ2-1 | TRBV11-1 | . | CASSLAATSGGARLINEQFF | TGTGCCAGCAGCTTAGCCGCGACTAGCGGGGGGGCCCGACTCATAAATGAGCAGTTCTTC
. | TRBJ1-1 | TRBV28 | few | CASSFRAATEAFF | TGTGCCAGCAGTTTCAGGGCGGCCACTGAAGCTTTCTTT
TRBD1 | TRBJ2-5 | TRBV7-9 | . | CASSRDRGETQYF | TGTGCCAGCAGCAGAGACAGGGGGGAGACCCAGTACTTC
. | TRBJ2-7 | TRBV10-1 | . | CASSGTTYEQYF | TGCGCCAGCAGTGGGACAACCTACGAGCAGTACTTC
. | TRBJ1-6 | TRBV25-1 | . | CASSEYLQGSPLHF | TGTGCCAGCAGTGAATACCTACAGGGTTCACCCCTCCACTTT
. | TRBJ1-2 | TRBV11-2 | few | CASSLDRGGLNYGYTF | TGTGCCAGCAGCTTAGATCGGGGGGGCTTGAACTATGGCTACACCTTC
. | TRBJ2-3 | TRBV20-1 | few | CSAGAAEGTGTDTQYF | TGCAGTGCTGGGGCCGCGGAGGGTACTGGGACAGATACGCAGTATTTT
. | TRBJ1-2 | TRBV20-1 | . | CSARVFIRPLLGYTF | TGCAGTGCTAGAGTATTTATCAGACCCCTGCTAGGCTACACCTTC
. | TRBJ2-7 | TRBV19 | few | CASSGATGSGEQYF | TGTGCCAGTAGTGGCGCGACGGGTTCTGGCGAGCAGTACTTC
. | TRBJ1-6 | TRBV6-1 | . | CASSESPGPISPLHF | TGTGCCAGCAGTGAATCCCCGGGTCCGATTTCACCCCTCCACTTT
TRBD1 | TRBJ1-1 | TRBV12-3/TRBV12-4 | . | CASSSIEQGAKPSAFF | TGTGCCAGCAGCTCCATAGAACAGGGGGCGAAGCCATCGGCTTTCTTT
. | TRBJ1-6 | TRBV6-5 | . | CASSYGSSQNSPLHF | TGTGCCAGCAGTTATGGAAGTTCTCAGAATTCACCCCTCCACTTT
TRBD1 | TRBJ1-2 | TRBV24-1 | few | CATSPNAGTGVYGYTF | TGTGCCACCAGTCCCAATGCGGGGACAGGGGTCTATGGCTACACCTTC
TRBD1 | TRBJ1-2 | TRBV28 | . | CASRTIGGSYGYTF | TGTGCCAGCAGAACGATAGGGGGCTCCTATGGCTACACCTTC
TRBD1 | TRBJ2-7 | TRBV4-1 | once | CASSQLYFPGTGAFGGSYEQYF | TGCGCCAGCAGCCAATTGTACTTTCCCGGGACAGGGGCGTTCGGGGGATCCTACGAGCAGTACTTC
TRBD1 | TRBJ1-1 | TRBV29-1 | . | CSVGQGAGTEAFF | TGCAGCGTTGGACAGGGGGCTGGCACTGAAGCTTTCTTT
TRBD2 | TRBJ2-3 | TRBV25-1 | few | CASSDGGGASDTQYF | TGTGCCAGCAGTGATGGCGGGGGGGCGTCAGATACGCAGTATTTT
. | TRBJ2-7 | TRBV28 | . | CASSPNAGTLYEQYF | TGTGCCAGCAGTCCAAATGCCGGGACATTATACGAGCAGTACTTC
TRBD1 | TRBJ2-7 | TRBV7-9 | . | CASSLARDRGDEQYF | TGTGCCAGCAGCTTAGCCCGGGACAGGGGAGACGAGCAGTACTTC
TRBD1 | TRBJ1-1 | TRBV11-3 | few | CASSSYRGRPEAFF | TGTGCCAGCAGCTCATATAGGGGGCGGCCTGAAGCTTTCTTT
. | TRBJ1-5 | TRBV27 | . | CASSLSPGYQPQHF | TGTGCCAGCAGTTTATCCCCGGGGTATCAGCCCCAGCATTTT
. | TRBJ1-2 | TRBV5-1 | . | CASSRGDGLASYGYTF | TGCGCCAGCAGCCGAGGCGACGGCCTTGCTAGCTATGGCTACACCTTC
. | TRBJ1-2 | TRBV4-3 | . | CASSPSTNTDYGYTF | TGCGCCAGCAGCCCGTCGACAAACACGGACTATGGCTACACCTTC
TRBD1 | TRBJ1-2 | TRBV7-2 | few | CASSLTGGTGYTF | TGTGCCAGCAGCTTGACAGGGGGGACTGGCTACACCTTC
. | TRBJ2-7 | TRBV7-2 | . | CASSSSRGPAYEQYF | TGTGCCAGCAGCTCCTCCAGGGGCCCAGCCTACGAGCAGTACTTC
TRBD2 | TRBJ2-3 | TRBV6-2/TRBV6-3 | . | CASRELRLADTDTQYF | TGTGCCAGCAGAGAATTGAGACTAGCGGACACAGATACGCAGTATTTT
. | TRBJ2-1 | TRBV6-5 | few | CASSYSGRGGGSYEQFF | TGTGCCAGCAGTTACTCGGGGCGGGGTGGAGGGAGCTATGAGCAGTTCTTC
. | TRBJ1-1 | TRBV10-2 | . | CASRLLGLGGTEAFF | TGCGCCAGCAGACTTCTAGGGTTAGGCGGCACTGAAGCTTTCTTT
. | TRBJ1-2 | TRBV7-9 | few | CASSLAGGMSYGYTF | TGTGCCAGCAGCTTAGCGGGAGGTATGAGCTATGGCTACACCTTC
TRBD1 | TRBJ2-1 | TRBV20-1 | once | CSARARGLSSYNEQFF | TGCAGTGCTAGGGCCAGGGGGCTCAGCTCCTACAATGAGCAGTTCTTC
TRBD1 | TRBJ1-1 | TRBV10-3 | medium-sized | CAISLGQGEGAFF | TGTGCCATCAGCCTAGGACAGGGGGAAGGAGCTTTCTTT
TRBD2 | TRBJ2-1 | TRBV6-4 | few | CASSDLAGAYNEQFF | TGTGCCAGCAGTGACCTAGCGGGAGCCTACAATGAGCAGTTCTTC
. | TRBJ2-1 | TRBV20-1 | . | CSARESYRAYNEQFF | TGCAGTGCTAGAGAATCGTACAGGGCCTACAATGAGCAGTTCTTC
TRBD2 | TRBJ2-5 | TRBV7-2 | . | CASSLGASGYTETQYF | TGTGCCAGCAGCTTAGGGGCTAGCGGGTATACGGAGACCCAGTACTTC
. | TRBJ2-1 | TRBV20-1 | few | CSATDSREQFF | TGCAGTGCTACAGACAGTAGGGAGCAGTTCTTC
. | TRBJ2-2 | TRBV25-1 | few | CASSESGTGELFF | TGTGCCAGCAGTGAATCCGGGACCGGGGAGCTGTTTTTT
. | TRBJ2-7 | TRBV2 | . | CASSEGTAFSYEQYF | TGTGCCAGCAGTGAAGGGACAGCTTTTTCCTACGAGCAGTACTTC
TRBD2 | TRBJ2-7 | TRBV2 | . | CASSGTSGYYEQYF | TGTGCCAGCAGCGGGACTAGCGGTTACTACGAGCAGTACTTC
. | TRBJ1-1 | TRBV7-9 | . | CASSLVENTEAFF | TGTGCCAGCAGCTTAGTGGAGAACACTGAAGCTTTCTTT
TRBD2 | TRBJ2-3 | TRBV7-9 | . | CASSRLAGGGDTQYF | TGTGCCAGCAGCCGACTAGCGGGAGGGGGAGATACGCAGTATTTT
. | TRBJ2-2 | TRBV28 | . | CASRGPGTSGELFF | TGTGCCAGCAGGGGCCCGGGCACATCCGGGGAGCTGTTTTTT
. | TRBJ1-2 | TRBV21-1 | . | CASSKGGGVSSPNYGYTF | TGTGCCAGCAGCAAGGGCGGCGGGGTTTCTTCTCCTAACTATGGCTACACCTTC
. | TRBJ2-3 | TRBV5-4 | . | CASTSRATRVDTQYF | TGTGCCAGCACCTCCCGGGCGACGAGGGTAGATACGCAGTATTTT
. | TRBJ2-7 | TRBV18 | . | CASSPVQDNEQYF | TGTGCCAGCTCACCAGTCCAGGACAACGAGCAGTACTTC
. | TRBJ1-5 | TRBV27 | once | CASSPGSAQPQHF | TGTGCCAGCAGTCCGGGCAGCGCCCAGCCCCAGCATTTT
. | TRBJ1-3 | TRBV6-4 | . | CASTDPGGHGGNTIYF | TGTGCCAGCACCGACCCGGGGGGCCATGGTGGAAACACCATATATTTT
TRBD1 | TRBJ2-1 | TRBV11-3 | few | CASSQRGTGGYGEQFF | TGTGCCAGCAGTCAGAGGGGGACAGGGGGTTATGGGGAGCAGTTCTTC
. | TRBJ1-1 | TRBV6-1 | few | CASRRRPGTVNTGTEAFF | TGTGCCAGCAGGCGCCGTCCCGGGACCGTCAACACAGGCACTGAAGCTTTCTTT
. | TRBJ2-5 | TRBV20-1 | few | CSARDRSIQETQYF | TGCAGTGCTAGAGACAGGAGCATCCAAGAGACCCAGTACTTC
. | TRBJ2-1 | TRBV20-1 | . | CSAPDGTARNEQFF | TGCAGTGCTCCGGACGGTACCGCACGGAATGAGCAGTTCTTC
TRBD1 | TRBJ1-5 | TRBV20-1 | . | CSAYGDRALVQPQHF | TGCAGTGCGTATGGGGACAGGGCCCTCGTTCAGCCCCAGCATTTT
TRBD2 | TRBJ2-1 | TRBV27 | . | CASSLRRTWRREASYNEQFF | TGTGCCAGCAGCCTTCGCAGGACTTGGCGGCGGGAGGCCTCCTACAATGAGCAGTTCTTC
TRBD2 | TRBJ2-1 | TRBV27 | . | CASTRGMRGAPTYEQFF | TGTGCCAGCACTAGGGGTATGCGGGGGGCCCCCACGTATGAGCAGTTCTTC
TRBD1 | TRBJ2-5 | TRBV6-1 | . | CASLEEYTGQGWETQYF | TGTGCCAGCTTAGAGGAATATACGGGACAGGGGTGGGAGACCCAGTACTTC
. | TRBJ1-2 | TRBV21-1 | . | CASSKKTVYGYTF | TGTGCCAGCAGCAAAAAGACAGTTTATGGCTACACCTTC
. | TRBJ1-6 | TRBV27 | . | CASSLSFGIGSPLHF | TGTGCCAGCAGTTTATCATTTGGGATAGGTTCACCCCTCCACTTT